These T cell receptor beta chains were read from a single sample in a study of blood T cell repertoires in COVID-19. Assay used: immunoSEQ multiplex PCR; TCRdb lists only in-frame clones, some missing. The table has 95,000 to 110,000 clones, approximately 80% seen once. Material: peripheral blood. All receptors come from a man aged 70 or older with acute or convalescent COVID-19. Each CDR3 is given with its conserved first and last residue. A D gene is named only where the DNA matches it firmly. The size of a clone is reported for some rows only, either as once, few or many, or as a class for expanded clones.

j_gene,abundance,v_gene,d_gene,CDR3nt,CDR3aa
TRBJ2-3,.,TRBV24-1,TRBD1,TGTGCCACCAGGGGACAGGAGACAGATACGCAGTATTTT,CATRGQETDTQYF
TRBJ1-3,few,TRBV6-5,.,TGTGCCAGCACTTCAGACAGGAACGGAAACACCATATATTTT,CASTSDRNGNTIYF
TRBJ1-1,.,TRBV21-1,.,TGTGCCAGCAGCCCAGGCGGGGTGGGGACGGAACTGGGCACTGAAGCTTTCTTT,CASSPGGVGTELGTEAFF
TRBJ2-1,.,TRBV5-1,.,TGCGCCAGCAGCCCGGGCCCGGGGGGCCCAGACAATGAGCAGTTCTTC,CASSPGPGGPDNEQFF
TRBJ2-7,.,TRBV7-2,TRBD1,TGTGCCAGCAGCGTCAAAGGGGACAGAGTCTCCTACGAGCAGTACTTC,CASSVKGDRVSYEQYF
TRBJ1-5,once,TRBV19,.,TGTGCCAGTAGTACCCACAGGGATCAGGCAGGTCAGCCCCAGCATTTT,CASSTHRDQAGQPQHF
TRBJ2-1,.,TRBV5-4,.,TGTGCCAGCAGCTTGGCCCGGGCAGGGGCCCATGAGCAGTTCTTC,CASSLARAGAHEQFF
TRBJ2-1,.,TRBV19,TRBD1,TGTGCCAGTAGTATTCATGGGCCGAGGGGGCTCTCCTACAATGAGCAGTTCTTC,CASSIHGPRGLSYNEQFF
TRBJ2-7,.,TRBV15,.,TGTGCCACCAGCAGAGATAGGCGCCAGGGTTATCAGTACTTC,CATSRDRRQGYQYF
TRBJ1-5,.,TRBV19,TRBD1,TGTGCCAGTAGTTCCCGACAGGGGGCTAGCAATCAGCCCCAGCATTTT,CASSSRQGASNQPQHF
TRBJ1-5,.,TRBV4-3,.,TGCGCCAGCAGCCAAGATCAGGGATCGCCCCAGCATTTT,CASSQDQGSPQHF
TRBJ1-2,.,TRBV6-5,TRBD1,TGTGCCAGCAGAACCGGGACAGGGGGCCCTAGCGGCTACACCTTC,CASRTGTGGPSGYTF
TRBJ2-5,.,TRBV19,.,TGTGCCAGTAGTAATGGGGGGGAGACCCAGTACTTC,CASSNGGETQYF
TRBJ2-7,.,TRBV19,.,TGTGCCAGCAGTAGGAGTTGGGGGGTCGGCTACGAGCAGTACTTC,CASSRSWGVGYEQYF
TRBJ2-7,.,TRBV14,TRBD1,TGTGCCAGCAGCCAGTCCCGGACAGGGGACGAGCAGTACTTC,CASSQSRTGDEQYF
TRBJ2-7,.,TRBV29-1,TRBD2,TGCAGCGTTGTCAAGCGGGGGGGAAACGAGCAGTACTTC,CSVVKRGGNEQYF
TRBJ2-2,.,TRBV5-4,.,TGTGCCAGCAGCTTGGGAGGGGGTACGAACACCGGGGAGCTGTTTTTT,CASSLGGGTNTGELFF
TRBJ1-1,.,TRBV5-1,.,TGCGCCAGCAGCTTGGGTGCGGGAGTGGGAACTGAAGCTTTCTTT,CASSLGAGVGTEAFF
TRBJ1-5,.,TRBV6-5,.,TGTGCCAGCAGTTTAGGAGGGGCCAATCAGCCCCAGCATTTT,CASSLGGANQPQHF
TRBJ1-1,.,TRBV7-9,TRBD1,TGTGCCAGCAGCTCCGGACAGGGGAGGAACACTGAAGCTTTCTTT,CASSSGQGRNTEAFF
TRBJ2-3,.,TRBV2,TRBD1,TGTGCCAGCAGGGACAGGGGAAATACGCAGTATTTT,CASRDRGNTQYF
TRBJ1-5,once,TRBV12-3/TRBV12-4,.,TGTGCCAGCAGTCTTAATAGCAATCAGCCCCAGCATTTT,CASSLNSNQPQHF
TRBJ1-6,few,TRBV4-3,TRBD1,TGCGCCAGCAGCCAAGAATGGACAGGGGCTTCACCCCTCCACTTT,CASSQEWTGASPLHF
TRBJ2-3,.,TRBV7-8,TRBD2,TGTGCCAGCGGGACTAGATTCACAGATACGCAGTATTTT,CASGTRFTDTQYF
TRBJ2-2,.,TRBV9,TRBD1,TGTGCCAGCAGCCGGGGACAGGACGGGGAGCTGTTTTTT,CASSRGQDGELFF
TRBJ2-2,.,TRBV19,TRBD1,TGTGCCAGTAGTCAACAGGGGCGAGCCGGGGAGCTGTTTTTT,CASSQQGRAGELFF
TRBJ2-1,.,TRBV14,TRBD2,TGTGCCAGCAGCCAAGAAGGGACTTCAAGACTAGCGGGGGGGTCCTACAATGAGCAGTTCTTC,CASSQEGTSRLAGGSYNEQFF
TRBJ2-7,few,TRBV7-3,.,TGTGCCAGCAGCTTGAAGGTAATGCAGGGTAGAGTCAACGAGCAGTACTTC,CASSLKVMQGRVNEQYF
TRBJ1-1,.,TRBV7-2,.,TGTGCCAGCAGCCGACAATATGACACTGAAGCTTTCTTT,CASSRQYDTEAFF
TRBJ2-3,.,TRBV4-1,.,TGCGCCAGCAGCCAAGACGGGGGAGTCCTTGGTACGCAGTATTTT,CASSQDGGVLGTQYF
TRBJ1-3,.,TRBV11-3,TRBD1,TGTGCCAGCAGCCCCGGACAGGGCCCTGGAAACACCATATATTTT,CASSPGQGPGNTIYF
TRBJ2-1,.,TRBV24-1,TRBD1,TGTGCCACCAGTGCCGGGACAGGTCCTTACAATGAGCAGTTCTTC,CATSAGTGPYNEQFF
TRBJ2-1,few,TRBV28,.,TGTGCCAGCAGTTTGGGGGGGGCTTACCCATTCGGGCAGTTCTTC,CASSLGGAYPFGQFF
TRBJ1-1,.,TRBV5-8,.,TGTGCCAGCAGCTTGAACCCCTCGCTAGGCGCTGAAGCTTTCTTT,CASSLNPSLGAEAFF
TRBJ1-3,.,TRBV19,.,TGTGCCAGTAGCCTGGGACAAAGCTCTGGAAACACCATATATTTT,CASSLGQSSGNTIYF